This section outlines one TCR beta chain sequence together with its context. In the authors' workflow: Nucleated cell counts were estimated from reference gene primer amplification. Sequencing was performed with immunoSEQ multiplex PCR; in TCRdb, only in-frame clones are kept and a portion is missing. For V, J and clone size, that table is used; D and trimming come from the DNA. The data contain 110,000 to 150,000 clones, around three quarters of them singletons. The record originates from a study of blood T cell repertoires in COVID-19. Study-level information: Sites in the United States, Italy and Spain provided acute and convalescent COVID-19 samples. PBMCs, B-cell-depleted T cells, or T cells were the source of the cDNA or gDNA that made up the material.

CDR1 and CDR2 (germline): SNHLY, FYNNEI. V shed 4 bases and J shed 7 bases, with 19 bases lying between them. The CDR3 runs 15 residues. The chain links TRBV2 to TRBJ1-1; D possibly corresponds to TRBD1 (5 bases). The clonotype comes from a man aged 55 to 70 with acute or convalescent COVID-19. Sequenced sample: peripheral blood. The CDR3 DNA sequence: TGTGCCAGCAGTGGCCAGGGTATTTTGAATGGTGAAGCTTTCTTT. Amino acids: CASSGQGILNGEAFF.